This T cell receptor (beta chain) emerged from a study of response to subunit inactivated influenza vaccine. Study-wide results and limits: Authors suggested that a seasonal influenza vaccination recruits few new T cells each time.

Germline CDR1 and CDR2: SGHTA and FQGNSA. This CDR3 spans 16 amino acids. Germline trimming cut 2 bases from V and 2 bases from J; bases unmatched to any gene: 4. One entry per CDR3 protein results from TCRdb running MiXCR on the RT-PCR reads. The sample holds 650,000 or so distinct CDR3 sequences; roughly 15% are singletons and the top ten take 7.6%. For this clonotype: No antigen is known for it.

The sequences come from PBMCs from blood, collected 14 to 15 days before vaccination. The TCR sequence derives from a man aged 45 to 65 who received an inactivated influenza vaccine. This chain joins TRBV7-2 and TRBJ1-4, with 8 bases identical to TRBD1. The CDR3 nucleotides are TGTGCCAGCAGCTTATTCGGACAGGGTACTAATGAAAAACTGTTTTTT. Its protein product is CASSLFGQGTNEKLFF.